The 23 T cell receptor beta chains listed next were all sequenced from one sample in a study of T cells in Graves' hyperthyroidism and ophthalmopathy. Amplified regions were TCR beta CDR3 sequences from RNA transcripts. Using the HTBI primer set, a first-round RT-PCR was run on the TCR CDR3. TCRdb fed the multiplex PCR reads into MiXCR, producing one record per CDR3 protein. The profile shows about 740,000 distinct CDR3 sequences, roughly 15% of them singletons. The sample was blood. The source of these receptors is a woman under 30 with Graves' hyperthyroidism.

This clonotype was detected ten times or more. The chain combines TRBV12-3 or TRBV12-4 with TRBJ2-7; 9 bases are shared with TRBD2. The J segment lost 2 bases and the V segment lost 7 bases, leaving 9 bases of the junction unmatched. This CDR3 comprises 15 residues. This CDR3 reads CASTISGRKPYEQYF. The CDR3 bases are TGTGCCAGCACCATCAGCGGGAGGAAGCCCTACGAGCAGTACTTC.

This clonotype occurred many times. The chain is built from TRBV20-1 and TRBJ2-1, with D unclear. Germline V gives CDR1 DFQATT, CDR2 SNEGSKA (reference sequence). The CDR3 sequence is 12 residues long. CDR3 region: CSARLSYNEQFF. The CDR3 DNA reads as TGCAGCGCCAGGTTATCCTACAATGAGCAGTTCTTC.

The CDR3 spells CATREGAGDEQYF. As DNA, the CDR3 is TGTGCCACCAGGGAGGGGGCTGGCGACGAGCAGTACTTC. The J gene is TRBJ2-7, the V gene TRBV15; the D gene is possibly TRBD1 (7 bases). This CDR3 has 13 residues. The V and J ends lost 6 bases and 5 bases respectively, with 14 bases between them. The germline V gene encodes CDR1 LNHNV and CDR2 YYDKDF (reference sequence).

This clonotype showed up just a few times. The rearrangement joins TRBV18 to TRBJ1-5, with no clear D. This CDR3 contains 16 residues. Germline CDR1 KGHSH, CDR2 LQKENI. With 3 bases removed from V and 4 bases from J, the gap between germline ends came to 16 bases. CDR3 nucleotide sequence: TGTGCCAGCTCACCGTTCGCGGGCCCCGGGAATCAGCCCCAGCATTTT. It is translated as CASSPFAGPGNQPQHF. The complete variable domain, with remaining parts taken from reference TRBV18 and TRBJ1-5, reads NAGVMQNPRHLVRRRGQEARLRCSPMKGHSHVYWYRQLPEEGLKFMVYLQKENIIDESGMPKERFSAEFPKEGPSILRIQQVVRGDSAAYFCASSPFAGPGNQPQHFGDGTRLSIL.

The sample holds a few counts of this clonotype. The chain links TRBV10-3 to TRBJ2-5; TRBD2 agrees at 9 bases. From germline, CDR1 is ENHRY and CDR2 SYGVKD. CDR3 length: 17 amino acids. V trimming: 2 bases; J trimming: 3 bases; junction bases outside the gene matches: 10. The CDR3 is CAISEEAAGGPEETQYF. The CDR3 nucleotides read TGTGCCATCAGTGAGGAAGCGGCGGGAGGGCCTGAAGAGACCCAGTACTTC.

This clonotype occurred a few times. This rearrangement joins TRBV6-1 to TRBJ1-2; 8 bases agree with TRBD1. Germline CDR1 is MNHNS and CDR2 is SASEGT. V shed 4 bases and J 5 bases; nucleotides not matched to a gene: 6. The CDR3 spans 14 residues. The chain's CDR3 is CASSVDRALYGYTF. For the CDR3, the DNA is TGTGCCAGCAGTGTGGACAGGGCTCTGTATGGCTACACCTTC.

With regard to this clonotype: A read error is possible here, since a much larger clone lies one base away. The CDR3 region has the DNA TGTGCCAGCAGTTTCAGCGGGAAGTTCAGCACCGGGGAGCTGTTTTTT. Its protein product is CASSFSGKFSTGELFF. This chain links TRBV12-3 or TRBV12-4 with TRBJ2-2; 7 positions match TRBD2. V dropped 3 bases and J dropped 4; count of bases not matched to a gene: 8. The CDR3 loop spans 16 amino acids.

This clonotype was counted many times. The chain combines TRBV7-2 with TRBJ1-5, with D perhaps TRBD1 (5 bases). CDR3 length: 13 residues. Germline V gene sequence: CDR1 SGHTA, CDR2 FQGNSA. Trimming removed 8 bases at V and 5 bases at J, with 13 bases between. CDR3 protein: CASSLGQDQPQHF. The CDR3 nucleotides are TGTGCCAGCTCACTGGGGCAGGATCAGCCCCAGCATTTT.

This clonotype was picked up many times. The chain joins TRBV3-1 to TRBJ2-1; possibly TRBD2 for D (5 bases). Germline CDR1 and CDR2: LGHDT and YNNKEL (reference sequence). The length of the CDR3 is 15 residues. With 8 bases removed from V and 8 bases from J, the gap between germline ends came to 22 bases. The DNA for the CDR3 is TGTGCCAGCCACGACAAAAAGCGGATTGGCGATGAGCAGTTCTTC. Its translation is CASHDKKRIGDEQFF.

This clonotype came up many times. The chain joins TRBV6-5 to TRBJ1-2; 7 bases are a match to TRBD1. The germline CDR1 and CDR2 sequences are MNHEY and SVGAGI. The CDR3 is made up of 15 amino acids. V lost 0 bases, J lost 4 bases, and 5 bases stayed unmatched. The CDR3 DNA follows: TGTGCCAGCAGTTACTCGCCGACAGGGATCTATGGCTACACCTTC. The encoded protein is CASSYSPTGIYGYTF.

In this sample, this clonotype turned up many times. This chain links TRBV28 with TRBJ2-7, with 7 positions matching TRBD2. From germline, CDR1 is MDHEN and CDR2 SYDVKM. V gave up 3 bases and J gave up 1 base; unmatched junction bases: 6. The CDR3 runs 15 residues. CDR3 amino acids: CASSLASGGSYEQYF. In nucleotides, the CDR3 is TGTGCCAGCAGTTTGGCTAGCGGAGGTTCCTACGAGCAGTACTTC.

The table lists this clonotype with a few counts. In DNA form, the CDR3 reads TGCGCCAGCAGCTCTTTTACGAACACCGGGGAGCTGTTTTTT. Its translation is CASSSFTNTGELFF. V is TRBV5-1 and J is TRBJ2-2; no definite D call. Germline V gene sequence: CDR1 SGHRS, CDR2 YFSETQ. V lost 3 bases to trimming and J lost 0 bases, with 6 bases between them. This CDR3 is 14 amino acids long.

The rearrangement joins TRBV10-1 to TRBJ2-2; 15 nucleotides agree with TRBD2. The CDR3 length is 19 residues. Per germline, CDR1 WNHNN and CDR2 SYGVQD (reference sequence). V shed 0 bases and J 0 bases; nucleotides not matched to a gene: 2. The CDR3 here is CASSESWTSGRANTGELFF. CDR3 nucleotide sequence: TGCGCCAGCAGTGAGTCGTGGACTAGCGGGAGGGCGAACACCGGGGAGCTGTTTTTT.

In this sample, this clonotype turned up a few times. The CDR3 region is CSASGSRGDSTDTQYF. The CDR3 coding sequence is TGCAGTGCTAGCGGGAGCCGCGGGGATTCCACAGATACGCAGTATTTT. V and J are TRBV20-1 and TRBJ2-3, with D possibly matching TRBD2 (6 bases). The CDR3 length is 16 residues. Trimming removed 3 bases from V and 2 bases from J, with 18 bases in between. Germline V CDR1 and CDR2: DFQATT, SNEGSKA (reference sequence).

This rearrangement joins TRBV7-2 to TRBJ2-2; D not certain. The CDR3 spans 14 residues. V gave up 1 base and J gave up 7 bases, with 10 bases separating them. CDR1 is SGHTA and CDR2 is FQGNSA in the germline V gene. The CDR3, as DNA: TGTGCCAGCAGCTTAGTCCAGCTAGGCGGGGAGCTGTTTTTT. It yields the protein CASSLVQLGGELFF.

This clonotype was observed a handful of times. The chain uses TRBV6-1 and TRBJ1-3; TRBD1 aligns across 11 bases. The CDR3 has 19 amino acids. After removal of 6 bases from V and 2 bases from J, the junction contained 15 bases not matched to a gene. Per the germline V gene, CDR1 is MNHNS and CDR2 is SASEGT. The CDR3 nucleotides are TGTGCCAGCAGCCCAGTCCCGGGACAGGGGGTGGAAGCTGGAAACACCATATATTTT. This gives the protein CASSPVPGQGVEAGNTIYF.

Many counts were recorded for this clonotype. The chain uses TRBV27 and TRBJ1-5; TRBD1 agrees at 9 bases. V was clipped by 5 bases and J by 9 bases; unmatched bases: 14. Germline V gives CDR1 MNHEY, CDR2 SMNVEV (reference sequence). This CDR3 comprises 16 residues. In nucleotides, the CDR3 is TGTGCCAGCAGTGTAACCGGGACAGGGTTTCTCTGGCCCCAGCATTTT. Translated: CASSVTGTGFLWPQHF.

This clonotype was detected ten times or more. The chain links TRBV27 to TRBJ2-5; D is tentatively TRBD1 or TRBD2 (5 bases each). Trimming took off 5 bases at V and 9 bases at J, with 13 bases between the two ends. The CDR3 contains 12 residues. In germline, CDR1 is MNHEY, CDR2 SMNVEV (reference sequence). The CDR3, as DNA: TGTGCCAGCAGTGATCCGGGACGGGCCCAGTACTTC. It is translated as CASSDPGRAQYF.

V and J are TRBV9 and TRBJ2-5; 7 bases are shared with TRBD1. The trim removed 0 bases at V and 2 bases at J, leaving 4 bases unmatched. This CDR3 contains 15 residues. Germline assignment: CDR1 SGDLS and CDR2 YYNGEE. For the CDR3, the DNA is TGTGCCAGCAGCGTAGCCCCGGGACAGCAAGAGACCCAGTACTTC. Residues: CASSVAPGQQETQYF.

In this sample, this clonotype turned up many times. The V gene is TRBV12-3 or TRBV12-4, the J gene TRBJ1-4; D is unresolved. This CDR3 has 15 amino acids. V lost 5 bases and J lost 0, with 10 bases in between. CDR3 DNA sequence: TGTGCCAGCAGTCCGGACGGTGCAACTAATGAAAAACTGTTTTTT. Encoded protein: CASSPDGATNEKLFF.

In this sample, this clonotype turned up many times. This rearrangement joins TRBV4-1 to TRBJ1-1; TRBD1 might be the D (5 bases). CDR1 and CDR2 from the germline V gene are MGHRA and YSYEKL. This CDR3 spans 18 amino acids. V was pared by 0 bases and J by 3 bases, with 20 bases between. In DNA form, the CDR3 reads TGCGCCAGCAGCCAAGACCTAGGGGCCCCCAGGTGTGACACTGAAGCTTTCTTT. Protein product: CASSQDLGAPRCDTEAFF.

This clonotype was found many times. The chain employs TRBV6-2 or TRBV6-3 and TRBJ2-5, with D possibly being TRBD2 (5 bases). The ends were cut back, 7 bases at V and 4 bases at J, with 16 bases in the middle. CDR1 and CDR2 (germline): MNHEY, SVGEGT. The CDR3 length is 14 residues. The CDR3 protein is CASKEESSRETQYF. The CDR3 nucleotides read TGTGCCAGCAAGGAGGAGAGTTCGCGAGAGACCCAGTACTTC.

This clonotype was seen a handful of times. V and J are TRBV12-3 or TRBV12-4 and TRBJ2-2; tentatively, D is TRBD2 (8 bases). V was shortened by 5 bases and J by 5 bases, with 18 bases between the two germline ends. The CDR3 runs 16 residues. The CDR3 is CASSLHRGGGTGELFF. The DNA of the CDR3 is TGTGCCAGCAGTCTCCACAGGGGCGGGGGGACCGGGGAGCTGTTTTTT.